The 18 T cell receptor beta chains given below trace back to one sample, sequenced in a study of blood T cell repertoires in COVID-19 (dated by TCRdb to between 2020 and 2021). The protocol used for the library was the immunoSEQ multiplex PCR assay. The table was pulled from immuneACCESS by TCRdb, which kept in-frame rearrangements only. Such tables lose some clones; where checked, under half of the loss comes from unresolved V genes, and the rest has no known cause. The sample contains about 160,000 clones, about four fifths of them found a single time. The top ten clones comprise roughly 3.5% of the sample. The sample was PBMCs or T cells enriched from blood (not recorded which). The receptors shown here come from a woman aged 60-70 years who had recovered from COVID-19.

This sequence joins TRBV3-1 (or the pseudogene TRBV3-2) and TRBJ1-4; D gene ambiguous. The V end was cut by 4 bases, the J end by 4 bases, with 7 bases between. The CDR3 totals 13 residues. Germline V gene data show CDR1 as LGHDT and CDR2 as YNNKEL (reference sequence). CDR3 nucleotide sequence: TGTGCCAGCAGCCCCAGGTTTAATGAAAAACTGTTTTTT. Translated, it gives CASSPRFNEKLFF.

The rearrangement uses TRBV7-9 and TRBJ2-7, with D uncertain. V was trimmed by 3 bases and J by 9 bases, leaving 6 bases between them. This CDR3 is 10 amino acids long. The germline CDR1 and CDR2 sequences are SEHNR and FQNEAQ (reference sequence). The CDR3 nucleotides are TGTGCCAGCAGCTTGATAGTGCAGTACTTC. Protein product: CASSLIVQYF.

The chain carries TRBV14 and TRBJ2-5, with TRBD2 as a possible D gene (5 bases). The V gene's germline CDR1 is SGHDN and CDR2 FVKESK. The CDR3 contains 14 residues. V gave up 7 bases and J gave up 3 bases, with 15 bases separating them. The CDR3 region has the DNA TGTGCCAGCAATGCTATAGGACTGGAAGAGACCCAGTACTTC. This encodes CASNAIGLEETQYF.

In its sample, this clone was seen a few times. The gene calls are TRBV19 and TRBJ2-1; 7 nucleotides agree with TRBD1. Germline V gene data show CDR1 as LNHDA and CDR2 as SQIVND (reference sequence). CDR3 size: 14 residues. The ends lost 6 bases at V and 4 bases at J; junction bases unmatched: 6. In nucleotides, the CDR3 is TGTGCCAGTAGGCCCTGGGGACAGTACAATGAGCAGTTCTTC. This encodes CASRPWGQYNEQFF.

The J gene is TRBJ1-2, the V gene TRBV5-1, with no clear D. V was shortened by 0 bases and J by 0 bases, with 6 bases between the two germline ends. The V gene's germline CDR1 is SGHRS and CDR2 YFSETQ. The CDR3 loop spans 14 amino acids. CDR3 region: CASSLVPANYGYTF. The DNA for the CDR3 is TGCGCCAGCAGCTTGGTTCCAGCTAACTATGGCTACACCTTC.

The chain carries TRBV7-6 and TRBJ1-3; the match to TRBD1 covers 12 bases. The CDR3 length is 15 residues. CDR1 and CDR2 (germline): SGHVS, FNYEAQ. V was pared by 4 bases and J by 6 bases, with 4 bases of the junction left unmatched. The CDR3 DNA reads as TGTGCCAGCAGCTACGGGACAGGGGGCTCAAACACCATATATTTT. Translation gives CASSYGTGGSNTIYF.

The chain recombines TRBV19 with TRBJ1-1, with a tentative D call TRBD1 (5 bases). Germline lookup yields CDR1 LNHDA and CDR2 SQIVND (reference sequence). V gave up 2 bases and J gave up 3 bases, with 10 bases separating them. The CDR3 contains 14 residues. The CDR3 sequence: CASSIKGLYTEAFF. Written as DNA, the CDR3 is TGTGCCAGTAGTATAAAGGGGTTATACACTGAAGCTTTCTTT. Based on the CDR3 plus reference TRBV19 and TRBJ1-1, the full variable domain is DGGITQSPKYLFRKEGQNVTLSCEQNLNHDAMYWYRQDPGQGLRLIYYSQIVNDFQKGDIAEGYSVSREKKESFPLTVTSAQKNPTAFYLCASSIKGLYTEAFFGQGTRLTVV.

Here the CDR3 DNA reads TGTGCCAGCTCACCGAAGCAGGGTCAGCCCCAGCATTTT. Protein product: CASSPKQGQPQHF. This sequence joins TRBV18 and TRBJ1-5, with D possibly TRBD1 on 5 matching bases. The V gene lost 3 bases and the J gene lost 6 bases, with 9 bases spanning the gap. The CDR3 runs 13 residues. The germline V gene has CDR1 KGHSH and CDR2 LQKENI.

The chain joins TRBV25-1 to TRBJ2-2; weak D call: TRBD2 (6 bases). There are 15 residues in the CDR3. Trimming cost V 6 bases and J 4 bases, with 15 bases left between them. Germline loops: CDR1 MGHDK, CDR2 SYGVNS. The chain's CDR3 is CASRIGRGVTGELFF. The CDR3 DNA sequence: TGTGCCAGCAGAATCGGGCGGGGTGTCACCGGGGAGCTGTTTTTT. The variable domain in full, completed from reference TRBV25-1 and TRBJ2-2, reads EADIYQTPRYLVIGTGKKITLECSQTMGHDKMYWYQQDPGMELHLIHYSYGVNSTEKGDLSSESTVSRIRTEHFPLTLESARPSHTSQYLCASRIGRGVTGELFFGEGSRLTVL.

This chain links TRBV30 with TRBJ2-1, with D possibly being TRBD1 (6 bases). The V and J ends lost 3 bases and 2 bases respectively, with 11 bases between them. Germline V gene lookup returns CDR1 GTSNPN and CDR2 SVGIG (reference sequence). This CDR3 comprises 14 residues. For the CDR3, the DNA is TGTGCCTGGAGACCACAGGGCACCTACAATGAGCAGTTCTTC. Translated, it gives CAWRPQGTYNEQFF.

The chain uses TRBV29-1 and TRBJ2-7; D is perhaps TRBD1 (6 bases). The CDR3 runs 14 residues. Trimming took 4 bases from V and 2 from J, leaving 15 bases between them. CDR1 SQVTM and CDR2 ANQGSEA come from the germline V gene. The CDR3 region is CSVVDSLLTYEQYF. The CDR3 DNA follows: TGCAGCGTTGTGGACAGCCTTCTTACCTACGAGCAGTACTTC.

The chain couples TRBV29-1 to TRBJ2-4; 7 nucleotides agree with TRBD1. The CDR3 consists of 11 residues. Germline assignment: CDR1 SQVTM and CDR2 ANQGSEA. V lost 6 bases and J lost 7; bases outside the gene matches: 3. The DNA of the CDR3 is TGCAGCGTCGAGGGACAGAACATTCAGTACTTC. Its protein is CSVEGQNIQYF.

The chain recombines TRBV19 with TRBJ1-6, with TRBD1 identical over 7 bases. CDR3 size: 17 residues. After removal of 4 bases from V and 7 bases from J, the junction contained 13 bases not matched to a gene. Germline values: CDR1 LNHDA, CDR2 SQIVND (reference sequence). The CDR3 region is CASSTRNPTGTNSPLHF. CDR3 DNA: TGTGCCAGTAGTACACGCAACCCGACAGGGACGAATTCACCCCTCCACTTT.

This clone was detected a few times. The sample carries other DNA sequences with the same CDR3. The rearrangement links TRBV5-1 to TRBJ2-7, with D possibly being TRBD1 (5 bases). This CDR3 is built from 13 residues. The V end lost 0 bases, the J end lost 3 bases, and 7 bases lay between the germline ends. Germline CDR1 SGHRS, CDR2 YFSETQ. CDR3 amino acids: CASSLGQNYEQYF. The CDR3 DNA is TGCGCCAGCAGCTTGGGACAGAACTACGAGCAGTACTTC. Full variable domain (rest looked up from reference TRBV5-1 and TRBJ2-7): KAGVTQTPRYLIKTRGQQVTLSCSPISGHRSVSWYQQTPGQGLQFLFEYFSETQRNKGNFPGRFSGRQFSNSRSEMNVSTLELGDSALYLCASSLGQNYEQYFGPGTRLTVT.

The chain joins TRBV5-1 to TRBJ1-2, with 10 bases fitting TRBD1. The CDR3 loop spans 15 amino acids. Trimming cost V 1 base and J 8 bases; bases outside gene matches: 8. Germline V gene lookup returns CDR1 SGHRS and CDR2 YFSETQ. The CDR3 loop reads CASSLRGQGPEGYTF. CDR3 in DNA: TGCGCCAGCAGCTTGAGGGGACAGGGGCCGGAAGGCTACACCTTC.

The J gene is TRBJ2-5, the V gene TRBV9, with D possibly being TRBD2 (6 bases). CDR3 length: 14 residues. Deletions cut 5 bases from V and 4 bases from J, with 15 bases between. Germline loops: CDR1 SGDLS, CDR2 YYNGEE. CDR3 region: CASSAAGIRETQYF. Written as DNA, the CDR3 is TGTGCCAGCAGTGCCGCGGGGATTCGAGAGACCCAGTACTTC.

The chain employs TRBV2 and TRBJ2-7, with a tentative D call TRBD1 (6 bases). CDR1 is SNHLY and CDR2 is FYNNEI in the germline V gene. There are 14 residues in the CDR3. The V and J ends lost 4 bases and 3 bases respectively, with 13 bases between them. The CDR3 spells CASSARGWGYEQYF. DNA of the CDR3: TGTGCCAGCAGTGCCAGGGGATGGGGCTACGAGCAGTACTTC.

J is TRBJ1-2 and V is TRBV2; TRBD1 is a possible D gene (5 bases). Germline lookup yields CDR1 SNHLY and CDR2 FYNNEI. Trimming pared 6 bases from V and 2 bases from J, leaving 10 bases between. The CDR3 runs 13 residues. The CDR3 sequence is CASRATDNYGYTF. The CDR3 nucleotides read TGTGCCAGCAGGGCGACAGACAACTATGGCTACACCTTC.